The 6 T cell receptor beta chains below were found in one sample sequenced in a study of T cells in Graves' hyperthyroidism and ophthalmopathy (dated by TCRdb to about 2019). Library preparation used multiplex PCR. TCRdb records Illumina HiSeq 2000 as the sequencer. Amplification of TCR beta CDR3 regions was carried out from RNA transcripts. The TCR CDR3 was subjected to a first round of RT-PCR using the HTBI primer set and the Qiagen OneStep RT-PCR kit. TCRdb reanalyzed the raw reads on its own, using fastp at Q25 for trimming and MiXCR for clone calling, and kept in-frame beta chains. Every distinct CDR3 protein forms one entry, paired with its most common genes and DNA. Within this sample are about 600,000 distinct CDR3 sequences, with approximately 15% of them counted one time only. Clones ranked in the top ten supply less than 3.5% of the sample. The sequencing sample was made of blood. These receptors came from a woman aged 35 to 49 with Graves' ophthalmopathy.

This clonotype was counted at least ten times. V usage is TRBV20-1 and J usage is TRBJ1-6; D not certain. Germline CDR1 DFQATT, CDR2 SNEGSKA (reference sequence). V was pared by 3 bases and J by 4 bases, with 10 bases between. There are 14 residues in the CDR3. In DNA, the CDR3 is TGCAGTGCTAGGGCCACAGAATATAATTCACCCCTCCACTTT. Residues: CSARATEYNSPLHF.

J is TRBJ1-1 and V is TRBV7-3; D not resolved. The CDR3 has 13 amino acids. CDR1 SGHTA and CDR2 FQGTGA come from the germline V gene. Trimming cost V 5 bases and J 8 bases, with 15 bases left between them. CDR3 in DNA: TGTGCCAGCAGCCCGGACGGTTATGGGGAAGCTTTCTTT. Translated, it gives CASSPDGYGEAFF.

This chain links TRBV29-1 with TRBJ2-4; TRBD1 matches at 9 bases. Germline trimming cut 6 bases from V and 1 base from J; bases unmatched to any gene: 7. The CDR3 is 15 residues long. Germline loops: CDR1 SQVTM, CDR2 ANQGSEA. The DNA of the CDR3 is TGCAGCGTGGCACAGGGGGCGTTTGCCAAAAACATTCAGTACTTC. It specifies CSVAQGAFAKNIQYF.

This clonotype was counted at least ten times. This chain connects TRBV6-1 to TRBJ2-7; TRBD1 matches at 7 bases. Looked up from germline, CDR1 is MNHNS and CDR2 is SASEGT. The CDR3 extends over 15 amino acids. The ends lost 6 bases at V and 2 bases at J; junction bases unmatched: 10. The CDR3 region has the DNA TGTGCCAGCAGCCGCCCGGGACAGTCCACCTACGAGCAGTACTTC. It yields the protein CASSRPGQSTYEQYF.

This clonotype appeared many times. The chain recombines TRBV20-1 with TRBJ2-2; tentatively, D is TRBD1 (5 bases). Germline loops: CDR1 DFQATT, CDR2 SNEGSKA (reference sequence). There are 15 residues in the CDR3. With 0 bases removed from V and 3 bases from J, the gap between germline ends came to 11 bases. Here the CDR3 DNA reads TGCAGTGCTAGAGATTCCAGGGCTGACACCGGGGAGCTGTTTTTT. Its protein product is CSARDSRADTGELFF.

The rearrangement uses TRBV12-3 or TRBV12-4 and TRBJ2-2; D unclear. The V end lost 6 bases, the J end lost 3 bases, and 8 bases lay between the germline ends. The CDR3 runs 13 residues. The CDR3 DNA sequence: TGTGCCAGCAGGGATTTGGACACCGGGGAGCTGTTTTTT. Encoded protein: CASRDLDTGELFF.